Listed here are 26 T cell receptor beta chains from one sample, sequenced in a study of human T cells and chemical hapten exposure. TCRdb re-called the RACE reads through MiXCR, storing one row per CDR3 protein. The sample carries 75,000 to 95,000 distinct CDR3 sequences, more than 9.5% recorded once. Time point reported: patch test 2, 6 weeks after DPC sensitization. Treatment denoted: therapeutic diphenylcyclopropenone sensitization with weekly scalp DPC. The sequencing here drew on whole blood, taken in connection with sensitization to the hapten diphenylcyclopropenone (DPC). The receptors derive from a man in his forties with alopecia areata. Some clones in this sample may be carry-over from other donors' samples.

The CDR3, as DNA: TGTGCCAGCAGTTACGACCGGGACTTCCCCCACGAGCAGTACTTC. Its protein is CASSYDRDFPHEQYF. The chain is built from TRBV6-2 or TRBV6-3 and TRBJ2-7; a possible D gene is TRBD2 (6 bases). Trimming pared 2 bases from V and 5 bases from J, leaving 16 bases between. Germline V gene data show CDR1 as MNHEY and CDR2 as SVGEGT. This CDR3 has 15 amino acids.

V and J are TRBV6-1 and TRBJ2-3; 13 bases fit TRBD2. V dropped 1 base and J dropped 2; count of bases not matched to a gene: 3. Germline V gives CDR1 MNHNS, CDR2 SASEGT. The CDR3 is made up of 17 amino acids. CDR3 amino acids: CASSEDGLAGVTDTQYF. The CDR3 DNA reads TGTGCCAGCAGTGAAGACGGACTAGCGGGAGTCACAGATACGCAGTATTTT.

The CDR3 here is CASSPPPPALETQYF. The CDR3 region has the DNA TGTGCCAGCAGCCCGCCCCCCCCAGCGCTGGAGACCCAGTACTTC. The rearrangement uses TRBV12-3 or TRBV12-4 and TRBJ2-5; D is undetermined. Trimming shortened V by 6 bases and J by 5 bases, and 19 bases separated the two germline ends. The CDR3 is 15 amino acids.

The rearrangement links TRBV18 to TRBJ1-1; unclear D gene. The CDR3 sequence is 13 residues long. Germline values: CDR1 KGHSH, CDR2 LQKENI. V gave up 6 bases and J gave up 4 bases, with 12 bases separating them. The CDR3 is CASSQPGSTEAFF. The CDR3 nucleotides are TGTGCCAGCTCTCAACCGGGGAGCACTGAAGCTTTCTTT.

J is TRBJ2-4 and V is TRBV28; maybe TRBD1 (6 bases). Germline CDR1 and CDR2: MDHEN and SYDVKM. The CDR3 consists of 15 residues. V was clipped by 5 bases and J by 3 bases, with 14 bases between them. The CDR3 nucleotides are TGTGCCAGCAGTCCCCAAGGGGGAAGCAAAAACATTCAGTACTTC. This sequence encodes CASSPQGGSKNIQYF.

The sample holds a few counts of this clonotype. The genes are TRBV28 and TRBJ1-1; TRBD1 matches 7 bases. Germline V gene sequence: CDR1 MDHEN, CDR2 SYDVKM. J lost 1 base, V lost 4 bases, and 3 bases had no gene match. The CDR3 consists of 14 residues. The CDR3, as DNA: TGTGCCAGCAGTTCGGGACAGACGAACACTGAAGCTTTCTTT. It translates to CASSSGQTNTEAFF.

This clonotype has just a few counts. A read error is possible here, since a much larger clone lies one base away. The chain couples TRBV11-2 to TRBJ1-4; 11 nucleotides line up with TRBD1. This CDR3 comprises 17 residues. CDR1 is SGHAT and CDR2 is FQNNGV in the germline V gene. CDR3 nucleotides: TGTGCCAACAGCTACGAAGGACAGGGGGCGATCCGAGAAAAACTGTTTTTT. Its translation: CANSYEGQGAIREKLFF.

This clonotype was found a few times. The chain joins TRBV21-1 to TRBJ2-6; no check of the table's D call, TRBD1, against the DNA was made. TRBV21-1 is termed a pseudogene. There are 18 residues in the CDR3. CDR3 sequence reads: CASSRSGQAISGANVLTF. As DNA, the CDR3 is TGTGCCAGCAGCAGGTCGGGACAGGCGATCTCTGGGGCCAACGTCCTGACTTTC.

The table lists this clonotype with a few counts. The rearrangement joins TRBV7-9 to TRBJ2-2; 7 bases are shared with TRBD1. CDR3 size: 15 residues. The germline V gene has CDR1 SEHNR and CDR2 FQNEAQ (reference sequence). The J segment lost 3 bases and the V segment lost 2 bases, leaving 3 bases of the junction unmatched. The CDR3 sequence: CASSLNDRDTGELFF. The DNA of the CDR3 is TGTGCCAGCAGCTTAAATGACAGGGACACCGGGGAGCTGTTTTTT.

This clonotype was counted a few times. V gene TRBV3-1 combines with J gene TRBJ2-1; 7 bases are a match to TRBD2. Germline trimming cut 1 base from V and 2 bases from J; bases unmatched to any gene: 2. CDR1 is LGHDT, CDR2 YNNKEL, per germline (reference sequence). The CDR3 covers 15 residues. The CDR3 spells CASSQGLAAYNEQFF. The CDR3 bases are TGTGCCAGCAGCCAAGGACTAGCAGCCTACAATGAGCAGTTCTTC.

V and J are TRBV20-1 and TRBJ1-3; D gene unclear. Trimming removed 0 bases from V and 0 bases from J, with 6 bases in between. The V gene's germline CDR1 is DFQATT and CDR2 SNEGSKA (reference sequence). CDR3 length: 14 residues. The CDR3 loop is CSAREEHSGNTIYF. In nucleotides, the CDR3 is TGCAGTGCTAGAGAGGAGCACTCTGGAAACACCATATATTTT.

The chain recombines TRBV20-1 with TRBJ2-3; 8 nucleotides align to TRBD2. V lost 3 bases to trimming and J lost 4 bases; unmatched junction nucleotides: 9. Germline CDR1 and CDR2: DFQATT and SNEGSKA (reference sequence). This CDR3 has 15 residues. The CDR3 is CSASDGTRRPDTQYF. Here the CDR3 DNA reads TGCAGTGCTAGTGACGGGACTAGGAGGCCAGATACGCAGTATTTT.

The chain uses TRBV7-9 and TRBJ2-1; D tentatively fits TRBD1 or TRBD2 (5 bases each). The germline gives CDR1 SEHNR, CDR2 FQNEAQ (reference sequence). Trimming removed 9 bases at V and 0 bases at J, with 12 bases between. The CDR3 is 14 amino acids. The CDR3 is CASEPGPSYNEQFF. The CDR3 region has the DNA TGTGCCAGTGAACCGGGACCCTCCTACAATGAGCAGTTCTTC.

In this sample, this clonotype turned up a few times. This rearrangement joins TRBV11-2 to TRBJ2-1; 7 bases fit TRBD2. V was pared by 1 base and J by 6 bases, with 6 bases of the junction left unmatched. The CDR3 runs 15 residues. Germline CDR1 SGHAT, CDR2 FQNNGV. The CDR3 DNA is TGTGCCAGCAGCTTAGGTACTAGCGAAGGCAATGAGCAGTTCTTC. It is translated as CASSLGTSEGNEQFF.

This clonotype was recorded at least ten times. The chain links TRBV6-6 to TRBJ1-5, with a tentative D call TRBD1 (6 bases). Trimming stripped 6 bases from V and 1 base from J, with 16 bases between. The CDR3 totals 16 residues. Germline loops: CDR1 MNHNY, CDR2 SVGAGI (reference sequence). CDR3 nucleotide sequence: TGTGCCAGCAGGGACAGAGGACAGAGGAGCAATCAGCCCCAGCATTTT. It codes for CASRDRGQRSNQPQHF.

This clonotype was observed a handful of times. V gene TRBV7-2 combines with J gene TRBJ1-4, with 10 bases fitting TRBD1. This CDR3 comprises 14 residues. The V gene end was trimmed by 5 bases and the J gene end by 8 bases; junction bases not matched to a gene: 5. In germline, CDR1 is SGHTA, CDR2 FQGNSA. The CDR3 sequence: CASSAGQGGEKLFF. CDR3 DNA: TGTGCCAGCAGCGCCGGACAGGGGGGAGAAAAACTGTTTTTT.

This clonotype was counted many times. This chain joins TRBV14 and TRBJ2-1; D remains ambiguous. The CDR3 spans 14 residues. The V gene lost 5 bases and the J gene lost 9 bases, with 17 bases spanning the gap. Looked up from germline, CDR1 is SGHDN and CDR2 is FVKESK. The CDR3 region is CASSRQASIGEQFF. For the CDR3, the DNA is TGTGCCAGCAGCAGGCAGGCGAGTATTGGTGAGCAGTTCTTC.

This clonotype was counted at least ten times. V usage is TRBV20-1 and J usage is TRBJ1-2; D not certain. The CDR3 spans 12 residues. With 6 bases removed from V and 6 bases from J, the gap between germline ends came to 14 bases. Germline assignment: CDR1 DFQATT and CDR2 SNEGSKA (reference sequence). The CDR3 DNA is TGCAGTGCAAGACACAACAGAGATGGCTACACCTTC. It codes for CSARHNRDGYTF.

Notes on this clonotype: This may be a read error, as it is one base from a much larger clone. The chain is built from TRBV6-1 and TRBJ1-1; D remains ambiguous. Trimming shortened V by 7 bases and J by 0 bases, and 9 bases separated the two germline ends. CDR3 size: 13 residues. Germline V gene lookup returns CDR1 MNHNS and CDR2 SASEGT. This CDR3 reads CASIQNLNTEAFF. The DNA of the CDR3 is TGTGCCAGCATACAGAACCTGAACACTGAAGCTTTCTTT.

The gene calls are TRBV5-3 and TRBJ1-5; unclear D gene. TRBV5-3 is an ORF for which the function is uncertain. This CDR3 has 17 amino acids. V was trimmed by 4 bases and J by 1 base, leaving 18 bases between them. CDR3 bases: TGTGCCAGAAGCGGTGCCGAAGGGCGGTTGAGCAATCAGCCCCAGCATTTT. As protein: CARSGAEGRLSNQPQHF.

This sequence joins TRBV9 and TRBJ2-3; 9 bases align to TRBD2. Germline CDR1 reads SGDLS; CDR2 reads YYNGEE. The CDR3 sequence is 14 residues long. The V segment lost 4 bases and the J segment 5 bases; nucleotides outside the gene matches: 5. In nucleotides, the CDR3 is TGTGCCAGCAGCTTGGGACTAGCCCAAGATACGCAGTATTTT. Translation gives CASSLGLAQDTQYF.

The genes are TRBV4-1 and TRBJ2-5; 7 bases are shared with TRBD2. CDR3 length: 13 amino acids. Trimming cost V 4 bases and J 4 bases; bases outside gene matches: 3. Germline assignment: CDR1 MGHRA and CDR2 YSYEKL. The CDR3 spells CASSRRLAETQYF. CDR3 sequence (DNA): TGCGCCAGCAGCCGGAGACTAGCAGAGACCCAGTACTTC.

In this sample, this clonotype turned up a few times. The chain has TRBV3-1 and TRBJ2-3; 12 nucleotides match TRBD2. V lost 4 bases to trimming and J lost 7 bases; unmatched junction nucleotides: 6. The CDR3 runs 15 residues. Germline lookup yields CDR1 LGHDT and CDR2 YNNKEL (reference sequence). In DNA form, the CDR3 reads TGTGCCAGCAGCCTCCGACTAGCGGGAGAAAATACGCAGTATTTT. The encoded protein is CASSLRLAGENTQYF.

This clonotype has just a few counts. The chain joins TRBV7-2 to TRBJ1-1; D gene unclear. This CDR3 has 13 residues. Germline loops: CDR1 SGHTA, CDR2 FQGNSA. The V gene lost 1 base and the J gene lost 4 bases, with 7 bases spanning the gap. The CDR3: CASSLGASTEAFF. The CDR3 DNA is TGTGCCAGCAGCTTAGGGGCAAGCACTGAAGCTTTCTTT.

This sequence joins TRBV20-1 and TRBJ2-3, with D tentatively TRBD1 (6 bases). The V end lost 6 bases, the J end lost 5 bases, and 12 bases lay between the germline ends. Per germline, CDR1 DFQATT and CDR2 SNEGSKA (reference sequence). This CDR3 region has 12 residues. The CDR3 sequence: CSAPAGVDTQYF. The CDR3, as DNA: TGCAGTGCCCCGGCAGGGGTAGATACGCAGTATTTT.

This clonotype has a handful of counts. CDR3 bases: TGTGCCAGCATTACTGCGGGTGAGCAGTTCTTC. This encodes CASITAGEQFF. The chain has TRBV2 and TRBJ2-1; perhaps TRBD2 as D (5 bases). The ends were cut back, 7 bases at V and 9 bases at J, with 10 bases in the middle. Germline CDR1 is SNHLY and CDR2 is FYNNEI. The CDR3 has 11 amino acids.